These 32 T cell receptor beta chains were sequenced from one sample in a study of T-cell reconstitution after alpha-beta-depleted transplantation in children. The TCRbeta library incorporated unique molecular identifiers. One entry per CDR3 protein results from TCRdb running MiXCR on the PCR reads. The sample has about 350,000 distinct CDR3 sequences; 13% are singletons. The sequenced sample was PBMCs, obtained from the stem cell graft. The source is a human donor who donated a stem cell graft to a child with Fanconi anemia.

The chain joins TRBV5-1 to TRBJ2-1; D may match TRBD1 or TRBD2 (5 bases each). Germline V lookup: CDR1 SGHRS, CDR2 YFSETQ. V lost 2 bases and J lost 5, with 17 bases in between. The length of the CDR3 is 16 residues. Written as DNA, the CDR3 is TGCGCCAGCAGCTTAATAGGGTCGGGGACCCACAATGAGCAGTTCTTC. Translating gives CASSLIGSGTHNEQFF.

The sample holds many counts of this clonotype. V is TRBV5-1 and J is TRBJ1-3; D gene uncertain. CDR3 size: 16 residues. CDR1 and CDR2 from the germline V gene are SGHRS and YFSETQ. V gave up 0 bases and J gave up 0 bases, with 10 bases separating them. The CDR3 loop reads CASSLASADSGNTIYF. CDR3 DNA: TGCGCCAGCAGCTTGGCCTCGGCGGACTCTGGAAACACCATATATTTT.

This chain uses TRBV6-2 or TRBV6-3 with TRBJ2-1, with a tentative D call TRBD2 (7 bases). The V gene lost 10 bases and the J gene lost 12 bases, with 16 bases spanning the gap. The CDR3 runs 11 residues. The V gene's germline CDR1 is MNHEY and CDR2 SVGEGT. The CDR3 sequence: CANLGGHVQFF. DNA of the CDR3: TGTGCCAACCTGGGGGGGCATGTGCAGTTCTTC.

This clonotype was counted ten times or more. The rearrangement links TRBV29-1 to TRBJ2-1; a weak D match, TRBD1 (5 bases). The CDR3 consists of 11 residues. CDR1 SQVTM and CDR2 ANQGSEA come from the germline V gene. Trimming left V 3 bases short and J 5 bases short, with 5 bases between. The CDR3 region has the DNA TGCAGCGTTGACAGGGACAATGAGCAGTTCTTC. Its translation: CSVDRDNEQFF.

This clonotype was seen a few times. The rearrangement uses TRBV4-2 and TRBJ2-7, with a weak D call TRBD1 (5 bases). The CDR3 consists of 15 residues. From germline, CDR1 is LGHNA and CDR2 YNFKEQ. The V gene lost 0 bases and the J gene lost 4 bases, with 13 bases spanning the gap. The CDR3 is CASSQDFRGEYEQYF. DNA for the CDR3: TGTGCCAGCAGCCAAGATTTTAGGGGCGAGTACGAGCAGTACTTC.

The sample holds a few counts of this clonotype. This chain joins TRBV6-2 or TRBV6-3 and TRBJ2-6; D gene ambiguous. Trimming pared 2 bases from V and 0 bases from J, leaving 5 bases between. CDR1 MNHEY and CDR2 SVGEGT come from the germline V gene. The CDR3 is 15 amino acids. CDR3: CASSYDGSGANVLTF. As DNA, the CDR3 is TGTGCCAGCAGTTACGACGGCTCTGGGGCCAACGTCCTGACTTTC.

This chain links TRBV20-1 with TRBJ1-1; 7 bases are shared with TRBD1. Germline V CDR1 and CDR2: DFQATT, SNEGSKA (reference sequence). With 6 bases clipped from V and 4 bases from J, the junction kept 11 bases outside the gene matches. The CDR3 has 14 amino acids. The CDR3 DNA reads TGCAGTGCGGGGGTGAGGGGGCATGGCACTGAAGCTTTCTTT. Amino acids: CSAGVRGHGTEAFF.

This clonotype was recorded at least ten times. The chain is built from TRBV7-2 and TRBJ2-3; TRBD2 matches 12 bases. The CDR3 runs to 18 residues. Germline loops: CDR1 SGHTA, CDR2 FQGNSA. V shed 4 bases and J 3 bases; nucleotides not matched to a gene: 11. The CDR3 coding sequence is TGTGCCAGCAGCTCCTCTAGCGGGGGGGTGCTAGGAACAGATACGCAGTATTTT. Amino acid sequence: CASSSSSGGVLGTDTQYF.

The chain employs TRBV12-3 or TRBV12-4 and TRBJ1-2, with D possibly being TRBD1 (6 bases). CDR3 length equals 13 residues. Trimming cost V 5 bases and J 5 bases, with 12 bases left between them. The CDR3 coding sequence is TGTGCCAGCAGTCCGGACAGACAGTATGGCTACACCTTC. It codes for CASSPDRQYGYTF.

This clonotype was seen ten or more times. The CDR3: CAWSGQFNEQFF. The CDR3 DNA is TGTGCCTGGAGTGGACAGTTCAATGAGCAGTTCTTC. The chain uses TRBV30 and TRBJ2-1; a weak D match, TRBD1 (5 bases). The germline V gene has CDR1 GTSNPN and CDR2 SVGIG (reference sequence). The CDR3 spans 12 residues. V lost 1 base, J lost 6 bases, and 7 bases lay in between. Full variable domain (outside the CDR3, taken from reference TRBV30 and TRBJ2-1): SQTIHQWPATLVQPVGSPLSLECTVEGTSNPNLYWYRQAAGRGLQLLFYSVGIGQISSEVPQNLSASRPQDRQFILSSKKLLLSDSGFYLCAWSGQFNEQFFGPGTRLTVL.

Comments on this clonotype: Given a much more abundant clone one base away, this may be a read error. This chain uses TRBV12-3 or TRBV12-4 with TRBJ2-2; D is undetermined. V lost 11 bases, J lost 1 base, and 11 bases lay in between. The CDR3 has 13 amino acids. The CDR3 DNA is TGTGCCGGCAACCCGGGGAACACCGGGGAGCTGTTTTTT. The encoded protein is CAGNPGNTGELFF.

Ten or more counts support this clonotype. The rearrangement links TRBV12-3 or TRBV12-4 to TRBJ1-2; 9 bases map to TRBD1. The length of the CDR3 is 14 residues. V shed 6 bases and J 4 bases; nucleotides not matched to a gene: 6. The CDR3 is CASSPSTGGYGYTF. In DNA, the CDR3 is TGTGCCAGCAGCCCTTCGACAGGGGGCTATGGCTACACCTTC.

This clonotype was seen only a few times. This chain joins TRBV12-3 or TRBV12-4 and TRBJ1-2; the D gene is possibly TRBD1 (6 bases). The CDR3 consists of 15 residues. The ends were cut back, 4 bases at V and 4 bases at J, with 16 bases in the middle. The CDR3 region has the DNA TGTGCCAGCAGTTCATGGGGGGCAGAAGGCTATGGCTACACCTTC. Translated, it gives CASSSWGAEGYGYTF.

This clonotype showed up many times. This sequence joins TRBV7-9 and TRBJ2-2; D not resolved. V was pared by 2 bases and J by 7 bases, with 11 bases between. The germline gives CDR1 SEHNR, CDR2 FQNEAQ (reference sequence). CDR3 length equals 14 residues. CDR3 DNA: TGTGCCAGCAGCTTATTGTCAGATCTCGGGGAGCTGTTTTTT. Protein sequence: CASSLLSDLGELFF.

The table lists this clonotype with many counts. The CDR3 DNA reads TGTGCCAGCAGCCTCGGGGATCAGCCCCAGCATTTT. It translates to CASSLGDQPQHF. The chain uses TRBV7-9 and TRBJ1-5, with D hard to call. CDR3 size: 12 residues. Germline lookup yields CDR1 SEHNR and CDR2 FQNEAQ (reference sequence). V was trimmed by 5 bases and J by 5 bases, leaving 7 bases between them.

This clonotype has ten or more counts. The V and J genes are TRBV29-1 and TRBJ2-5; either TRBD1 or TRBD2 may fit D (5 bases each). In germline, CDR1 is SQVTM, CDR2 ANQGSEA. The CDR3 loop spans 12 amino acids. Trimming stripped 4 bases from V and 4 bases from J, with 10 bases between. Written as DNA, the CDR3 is TGCAGCGTTGCAATTGGGGGAGAGACCCAGTACTTC. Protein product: CSVAIGGETQYF.

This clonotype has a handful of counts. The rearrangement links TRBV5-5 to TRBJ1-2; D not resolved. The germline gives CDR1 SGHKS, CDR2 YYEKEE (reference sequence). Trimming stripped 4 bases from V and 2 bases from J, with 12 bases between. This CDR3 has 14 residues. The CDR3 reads CASSMVGQNYGYTF. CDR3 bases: TGTGCCAGCAGCATGGTAGGGCAGAACTATGGCTACACCTTC.

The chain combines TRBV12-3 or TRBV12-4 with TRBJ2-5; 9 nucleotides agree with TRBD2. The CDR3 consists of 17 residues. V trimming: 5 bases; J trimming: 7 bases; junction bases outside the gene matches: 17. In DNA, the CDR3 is TGTGCCAGCAGTCCCCCATTGGCGGGGGGGCCGCGTGGGACCCAGTACTTC. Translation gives CASSPPLAGGPRGTQYF.

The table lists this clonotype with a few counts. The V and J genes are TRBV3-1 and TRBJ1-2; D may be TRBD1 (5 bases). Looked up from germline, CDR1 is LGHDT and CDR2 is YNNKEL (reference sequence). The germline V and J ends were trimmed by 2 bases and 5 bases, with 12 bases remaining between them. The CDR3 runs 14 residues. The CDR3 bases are TGTGCCAGCAGCCAACGGGGCAGGGAATATGGCTACACCTTC. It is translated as CASSQRGREYGYTF.

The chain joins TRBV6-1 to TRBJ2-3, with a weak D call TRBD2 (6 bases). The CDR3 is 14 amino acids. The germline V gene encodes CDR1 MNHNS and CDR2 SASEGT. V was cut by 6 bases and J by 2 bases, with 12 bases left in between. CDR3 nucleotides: TGTGCCAGCAGCCGAGGAGGGGACACAGATACGCAGTATTTT. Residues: CASSRGGDTDTQYF.

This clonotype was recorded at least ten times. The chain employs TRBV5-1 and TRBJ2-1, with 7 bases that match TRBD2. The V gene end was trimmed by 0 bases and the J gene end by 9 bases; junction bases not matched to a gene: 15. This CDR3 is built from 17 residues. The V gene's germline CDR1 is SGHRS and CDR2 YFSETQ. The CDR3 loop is CASSLGTGSGAWSEQFF. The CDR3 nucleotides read TGCGCCAGCAGCTTGGGAACCGGGAGCGGGGCATGGAGTGAGCAGTTCTTC.

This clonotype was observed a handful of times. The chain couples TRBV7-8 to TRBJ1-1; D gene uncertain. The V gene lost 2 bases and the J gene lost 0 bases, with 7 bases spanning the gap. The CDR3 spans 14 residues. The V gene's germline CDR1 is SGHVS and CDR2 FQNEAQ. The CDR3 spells CASSLLPLNTEAFF. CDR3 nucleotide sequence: TGTGCCAGCAGCTTATTACCGTTGAACACTGAAGCTTTCTTT.

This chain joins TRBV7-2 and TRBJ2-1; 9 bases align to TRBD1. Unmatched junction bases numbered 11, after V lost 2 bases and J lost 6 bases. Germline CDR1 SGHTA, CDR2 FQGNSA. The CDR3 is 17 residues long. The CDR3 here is CASSLFSDPGQGNEQFF. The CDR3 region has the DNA TGTGCCAGCAGCTTATTCTCCGACCCGGGACAGGGCAATGAGCAGTTCTTC.

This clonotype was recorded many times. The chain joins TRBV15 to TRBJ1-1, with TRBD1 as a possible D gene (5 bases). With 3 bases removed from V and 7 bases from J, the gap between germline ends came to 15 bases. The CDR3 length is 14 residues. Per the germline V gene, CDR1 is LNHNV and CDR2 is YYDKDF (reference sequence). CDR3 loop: CATSSLGGTNEAFF. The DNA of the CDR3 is TGTGCCACCAGCAGCCTCGGGGGAACAAATGAAGCTTTCTTT. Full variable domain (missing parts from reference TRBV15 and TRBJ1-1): DAMVIQNPRYQVTQFGKPVTLSCSQTLNHNVMYWYQQKSSQAPKLLFHYYDKDFNNEADTPDNFQSRRPNTSFCFLDIRSPGLGDTAMYLCATSSLGGTNEAFFGQGTRLTVV.

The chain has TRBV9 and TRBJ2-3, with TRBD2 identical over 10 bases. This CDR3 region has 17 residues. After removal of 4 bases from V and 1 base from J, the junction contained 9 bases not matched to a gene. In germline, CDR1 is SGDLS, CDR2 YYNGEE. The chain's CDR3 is CASSRNVLAGRTDTQYF. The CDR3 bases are TGTGCCAGCAGCCGTAACGTACTAGCGGGGCGCACAGATACGCAGTATTTT.

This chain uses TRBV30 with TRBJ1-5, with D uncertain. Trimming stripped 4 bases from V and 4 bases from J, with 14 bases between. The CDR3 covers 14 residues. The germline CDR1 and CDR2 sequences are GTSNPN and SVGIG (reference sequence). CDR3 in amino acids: CAWNKDGINQPQHF. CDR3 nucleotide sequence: TGTGCCTGGAATAAGGACGGGATAAATCAGCCCCAGCATTTT.

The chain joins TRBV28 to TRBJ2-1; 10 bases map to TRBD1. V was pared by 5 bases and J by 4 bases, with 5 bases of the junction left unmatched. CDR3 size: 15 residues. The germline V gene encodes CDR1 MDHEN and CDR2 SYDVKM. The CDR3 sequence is CASSLRQGAYNEQFF. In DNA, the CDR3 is TGTGCCAGCAGTCTAAGACAGGGGGCGTACAATGAGCAGTTCTTC.

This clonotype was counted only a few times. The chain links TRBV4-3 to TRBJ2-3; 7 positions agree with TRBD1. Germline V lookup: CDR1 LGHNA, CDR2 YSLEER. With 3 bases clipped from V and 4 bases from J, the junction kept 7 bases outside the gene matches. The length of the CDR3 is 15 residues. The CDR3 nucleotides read TGCGCCAGCAGCCATCACGACAGGGTGGCAGATACGCAGTATTTT. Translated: CASSHHDRVADTQYF.

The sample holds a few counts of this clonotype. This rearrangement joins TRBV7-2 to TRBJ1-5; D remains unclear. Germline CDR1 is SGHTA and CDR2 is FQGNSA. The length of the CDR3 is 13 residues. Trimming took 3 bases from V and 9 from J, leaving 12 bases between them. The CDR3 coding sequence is TGTGCCAGCAGCTTGGGCGCCGGTCGGCCCCAGCATTTT. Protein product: CASSLGAGRPQHF.

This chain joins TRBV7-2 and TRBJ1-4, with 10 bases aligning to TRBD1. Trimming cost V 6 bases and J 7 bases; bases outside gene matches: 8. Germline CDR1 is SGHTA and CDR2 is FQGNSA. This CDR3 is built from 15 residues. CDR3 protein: CASRYNRDRGEKLFF. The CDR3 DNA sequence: TGTGCCAGCAGATATAACCGGGACAGGGGTGAAAAACTGTTTTTT.

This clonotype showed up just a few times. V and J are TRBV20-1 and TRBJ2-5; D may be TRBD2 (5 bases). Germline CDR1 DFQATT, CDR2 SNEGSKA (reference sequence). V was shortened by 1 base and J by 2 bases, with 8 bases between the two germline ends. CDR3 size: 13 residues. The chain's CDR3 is CSARARDQETQYF. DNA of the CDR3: TGCAGTGCTAGAGCCCGGGATCAAGAGACCCAGTACTTC.

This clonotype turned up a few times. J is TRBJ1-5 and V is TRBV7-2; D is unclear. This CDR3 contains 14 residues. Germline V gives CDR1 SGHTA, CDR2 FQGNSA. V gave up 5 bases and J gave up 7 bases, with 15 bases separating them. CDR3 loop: CASSVGWGEQPQHF. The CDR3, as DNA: TGTGCCAGCAGCGTTGGGTGGGGTGAACAGCCCCAGCATTTT.